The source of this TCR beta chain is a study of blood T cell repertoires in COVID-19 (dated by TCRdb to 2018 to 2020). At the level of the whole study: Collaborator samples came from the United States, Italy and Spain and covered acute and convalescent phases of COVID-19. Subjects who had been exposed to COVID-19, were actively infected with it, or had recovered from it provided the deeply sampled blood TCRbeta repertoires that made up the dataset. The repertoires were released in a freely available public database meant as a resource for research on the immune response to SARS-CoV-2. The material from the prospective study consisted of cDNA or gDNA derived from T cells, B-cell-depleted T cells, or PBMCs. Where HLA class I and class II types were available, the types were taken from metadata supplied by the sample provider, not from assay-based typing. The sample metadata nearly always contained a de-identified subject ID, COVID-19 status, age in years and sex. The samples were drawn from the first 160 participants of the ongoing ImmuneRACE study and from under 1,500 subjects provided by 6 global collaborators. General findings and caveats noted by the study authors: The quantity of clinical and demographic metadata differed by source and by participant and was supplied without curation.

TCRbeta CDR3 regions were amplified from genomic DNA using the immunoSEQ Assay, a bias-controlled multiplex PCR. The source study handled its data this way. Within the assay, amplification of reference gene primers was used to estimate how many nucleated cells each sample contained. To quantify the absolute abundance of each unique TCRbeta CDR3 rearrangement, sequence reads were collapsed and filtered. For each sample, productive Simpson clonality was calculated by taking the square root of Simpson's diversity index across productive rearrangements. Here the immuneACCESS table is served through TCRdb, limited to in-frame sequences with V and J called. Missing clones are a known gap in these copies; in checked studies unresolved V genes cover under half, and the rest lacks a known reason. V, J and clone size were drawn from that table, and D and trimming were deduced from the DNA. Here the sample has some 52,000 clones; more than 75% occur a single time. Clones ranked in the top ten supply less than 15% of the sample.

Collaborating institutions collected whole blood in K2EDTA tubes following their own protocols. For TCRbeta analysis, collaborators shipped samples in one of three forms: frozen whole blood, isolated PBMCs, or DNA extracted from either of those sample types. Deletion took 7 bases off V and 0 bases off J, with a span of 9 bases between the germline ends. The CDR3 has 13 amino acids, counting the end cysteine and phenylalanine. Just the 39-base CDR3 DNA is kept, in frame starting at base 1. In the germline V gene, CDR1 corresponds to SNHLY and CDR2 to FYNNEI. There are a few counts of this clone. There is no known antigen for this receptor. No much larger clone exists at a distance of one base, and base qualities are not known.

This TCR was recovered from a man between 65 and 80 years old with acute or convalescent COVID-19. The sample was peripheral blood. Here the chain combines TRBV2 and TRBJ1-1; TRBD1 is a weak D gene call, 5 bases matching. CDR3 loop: CASIETVNTEAFF. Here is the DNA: TGTGCCAGCATAGAGACAGTGAACACTGAAGCTTTCTTT.